Listed here are 26 T cell receptor beta chains from one sample, sequenced in a study of blood T cell repertoires in COVID-19 (dated by TCRdb to 2019 to 2021). Receptor amplification or capture employed the immunoSEQ multiplex PCR assay. TCRdb limited this immuneACCESS table to in-frame rearrangements with V and J called. A share of clones is missing; checked studies link under half to unresolved V genes, and the rest is unexplained. In this sample the table shows some 250,000 clones, around 85% of which occur a single time. Of the sample, under 2.5% falls within the top ten clones. The source material was PBMCs or T cells enriched from blood (not recorded which). These receptors were collected from a woman in her forties or fifties who had recovered from COVID-19.

The chain uses TRBV6-5 and TRBJ2-5; no reliable D call. CDR1 is MNHEY and CDR2 is SVGAGI in the germline V gene. The CDR3 is made up of 14 amino acids. Trimming pared 2 bases from V and 5 bases from J, leaving 12 bases between. CDR3 sequence reads: CASSYGSGAETQYF. The CDR3 DNA follows: TGTGCCAGCAGTTACGGGTCAGGTGCCGAGACCCAGTACTTC.

The chain combines TRBV6-5 with TRBJ1-1; a weak D match, TRBD1 (5 bases). Trimming cost V 5 bases and J 4 bases, with 17 bases left between them. The CDR3 consists of 15 residues. The germline V gene has CDR1 MNHEY and CDR2 SVGAGI. The CDR3 sequence: CASSPPITGGTEAFF. The CDR3 coding sequence is TGTGCCAGCAGTCCCCCGATCACGGGGGGCACTGAAGCTTTCTTT.

The chain has TRBV28 and TRBJ2-7; 7 bases line up with TRBD1. Looked up from germline, CDR1 is MDHEN and CDR2 is SYDVKM. CDR3 length: 12 amino acids. Germline trimming cut 10 bases from V and 2 bases from J; bases unmatched to any gene: 5. In nucleotides, the CDR3 is TGTGCCACCCCAGGGGGAACCTACGAGCAGTACTTC. It encodes CATPGGTYEQYF.

The chain is built from TRBV16 and TRBJ2-3; tentatively, D is TRBD1 (6 bases). This CDR3 is built from 16 residues. V lost 0 bases and J lost 1, with 11 bases in between. CDR1 and CDR2 from the germline V gene are KGHSY and FQNENV. The CDR3 DNA is TGTGCCAGCAGCCAATCGGTGGGGGCTGGCACAGATACGCAGTATTTT. It encodes CASSQSVGAGTDTQYF. The full variable domain, rest sourced from reference TRBV16 and TRBJ2-3, is GEEVAQTPKHLVRGEGQKAKLYCAPIKGHSYVFWYQQVLKNEFKFLISFQNENVFDETGMPKERFSAKCLPNSPCSLEIQATKLEDSAVYFCASSQSVGAGTDTQYFGPGTRLTVL.

The chain joins TRBV19 to TRBJ2-1; D remains unclear. The CDR3 is made up of 17 amino acids. The V gene lost 5 bases and the J gene lost 1 base, with 18 bases spanning the gap. The germline V gene has CDR1 LNHDA and CDR2 SQIVND (reference sequence). The CDR3 loop is CASSLHGGGESYNEQFF. In DNA form, the CDR3 reads TGTGCCAGTAGTCTTCACGGCGGTGGAGAGTCCTACAATGAGCAGTTCTTC.

This chain uses TRBV2 with TRBJ2-7; 9 bases map to TRBD2. Germline assignment: CDR1 SNHLY and CDR2 FYNNEI. With V trimmed by 7 bases and J by 5 bases, 15 bases remained unmatched. The CDR3 has 16 amino acids. The CDR3, as DNA: TGTGCCAGCAAGGCCCTTGAGGCTAGCGGGAACCACGAGCAGTACTTC. This sequence encodes CASKALEASGNHEQYF.

V is TRBV6-1 and J is TRBJ1-2; no definite D call. Germline assignment: CDR1 MNHNS and CDR2 SASEGT. V was shortened by 2 bases and J by 5 bases, with 9 bases between the two germline ends. The length of the CDR3 is 13 residues. The CDR3 DNA reads as TGTGCCAGCAGTGAAAACCGAGGGTATGGCTACACCTTC. This encodes CASSENRGYGYTF.

The chain employs TRBV2 and TRBJ1-3; 8 positions match TRBD1. CDR3 size: 13 residues. Germline loops: CDR1 SNHLY, CDR2 FYNNEI. The junction had 0 bases not matched to a gene; V was cut back by 6 bases and J by 2 bases. In DNA form, the CDR3 reads TGTGCCAGCAGGGACAGGGCTGGAAACACCATATATTTT. It yields the protein CASRDRAGNTIYF.

The J gene is TRBJ1-5, the V gene TRBV7-9; D gene ambiguous. The V gene's germline CDR1 is SEHNR and CDR2 FQNEAQ (reference sequence). The CDR3 consists of 13 residues. V gave up 5 bases and J gave up 7 bases, with 12 bases separating them. The DNA of the CDR3 is TGTGCCAGCAGCACCCGGACTGGCCAGCCCCAGCATTTT. Protein sequence: CASSTRTGQPQHF.

J is TRBJ1-2 and V is TRBV12-3 or TRBV12-4; D might be TRBD1 (6 bases). The V gene lost 4 bases and the J gene lost 8 bases, with 14 bases spanning the gap. There are 13 residues in the CDR3. The CDR3 here is CASSSQGLGGYTF. Written as DNA, the CDR3 is TGTGCCAGCAGTTCGCAGGGGCTGGGAGGCTACACCTTC.

The chain employs TRBV11-1 and TRBJ1-2; D might be TRBD1 (5 bases). CDR3 size: 16 residues. CDR1 and CDR2 (germline): SGHAT, FQDESV (reference sequence). Trimming stripped 1 base from V and 2 bases from J, with 14 bases between. The CDR3 reads CASSLVGDSFNYGYTF. The CDR3 region has the DNA TGTGCCAGCAGCTTAGTTGGTGACAGTTTCAACTATGGCTACACCTTC.

This chain connects TRBV24-1 to TRBJ2-5; 9 nucleotides match TRBD1. The CDR3 extends over 15 amino acids. Germline V gives CDR1 KGHDR, CDR2 SFDVKD. V shed 5 bases, J shed 4 bases, and the junction held 7 bases outside the gene matches. CDR3 in amino acids: CATSVLGQGRETQYF. CDR3 nucleotides: TGTGCCACCAGTGTATTGGGACAGGGAAGAGAGACCCAGTACTTC.

This clone appeared a single time. The chain has TRBV30 and TRBJ2-3, with 10 bases that match TRBD2. J lost 6 bases, V lost 0 bases, and 3 bases had no gene match. Germline values: CDR1 GTSNPN, CDR2 SVGIG (reference sequence). This CDR3 is built from 14 residues. DNA of the CDR3: TGTGCCTGGAGTGTACTTAGCGGGAGGGATACGCAGTATTTT. This gives the protein CAWSVLSGRDTQYF.

The chain couples TRBV5-4 to TRBJ1-6; D gene unclear. Germline lookup yields CDR1 SGHNT and CDR2 YYREEE (reference sequence). Trimming cost V 0 bases and J 9 bases, with 13 bases left between them. The CDR3 length is 15 residues. The CDR3 spells CASSLAARRSSPLHF. CDR3 DNA: TGTGCCAGCAGCTTGGCGGCCAGACGGAGTTCACCCCTCCACTTT. The variable domain in full, completed from reference TRBV5-4 and TRBJ1-6, reads ETGVTQSPTHLIKTRGQQVTLRCSSQSGHNTVSWYQQALGQGPQFIFQYYREEENGRGNFPPRFSGLQFPNYSSELNVNALELDDSALYLCASSLAARRSSPLHFGNGTRLTVT.

The sample holds one count of this clone. The V gene is TRBV14, the J gene TRBJ1-2; 10 nucleotides line up with TRBD1. Germline loops: CDR1 SGHDN, CDR2 FVKESK. The CDR3 totals 16 residues. After removal of 0 bases from V and 1 base from J, the junction contained 2 bases not matched to a gene. The CDR3 here is CASSQDGQGVNYGYTF. CDR3 DNA: TGTGCCAGCAGCCAAGATGGACAGGGGGTTAACTATGGCTACACCTTC. The variable domain in full, completed from reference TRBV14 and TRBJ1-2, reads EAGVTQFPSHSVIEKGQTVTLRCDPISGHDNLYWYRRVMGKEIKFLLHFVKESKQDESGMPNNRFLAERTGGTYSTLKVQPAELEDSGVYFCASSQDGQGVNYGYTFGSGTRLTVV.

The CDR3 spells CASSGRVNTEAFF. CDR3 in DNA: TGTGCCAGCAGCGGCAGGGTGAACACTGAAGCTTTCTTT. The genes are TRBV7-3 and TRBJ1-1, with D maybe TRBD1 (5 bases). Between the trimmed V and J ends, which lost 5 bases and 0 bases, there was a span of 7 bases. CDR1 is SGHTA, CDR2 FQGTGA, per germline. This CDR3 is built from 13 residues.

This clone was detected only a few times. The chain employs TRBV29-1 and TRBJ2-7; 8 bases align to TRBD2. Germline V CDR1 and CDR2: SQVTM, ANQGSEA. With V trimmed by 8 bases and J by 6 bases, 15 bases remained unmatched. CDR3 size: 14 residues. CDR3 in DNA: TGCAGCTTCGGACTAGCCTCGGACATACGCGAGCAGTACTTC. Its translation is CSFGLASDIREQYF.

This chain uses TRBV9 with TRBJ2-2; 11 positions agree with TRBD2. This CDR3 is built from 15 residues. Germline V gives CDR1 SGDLS, CDR2 YYNGEE. V was clipped by 6 bases and J by 3 bases; unmatched bases: 4. The CDR3 reads CASTEGLADTGELFF. In nucleotides, the CDR3 is TGTGCCAGCACAGAGGGACTAGCGGACACCGGGGAGCTGTTTTTT. Looking up the rest from reference TRBV9 and TRBJ2-2 gives the full variable domain: DSGVTQTPKHLITATGQRVTLRCSPRSGDLSVYWYQQSLDQGLQFLIQYYNGEERAKGNILERFSAQQFPDLHSELNLSSLELGDSALYFCASTEGLADTGELFFGEGSRLTVL.

The chain is built from TRBV5-1 and TRBJ1-2; D is undetermined. The CDR3 spans 12 residues. CDR1 and CDR2 (germline): SGHRS, YFSETQ. V was trimmed by 4 bases and J by 8 bases, leaving 12 bases between them. The CDR3 region is CASSTVSEGYTF. The CDR3 coding sequence is TGCGCCAGCAGCACCGTGTCGGAGGGCTACACCTTC. Full variable domain (remainder filled in from reference TRBV5-1 and TRBJ1-2): KAGVTQTPRYLIKTRGQQVTLSCSPISGHRSVSWYQQTPGQGLQFLFEYFSETQRNKGNFPGRFSGRQFSNSRSEMNVSTLELGDSALYLCASSTVSEGYTFGSGTRLTVV.

This sequence joins TRBV7-2 and TRBJ2-5; 8 positions match TRBD1. V lost 6 bases to trimming and J lost 2 bases; unmatched junction nucleotides: 8. The CDR3 is made up of 15 amino acids. CDR1 and CDR2 (germline): SGHTA, FQGNSA. The CDR3 nucleotides read TGTGCCAGCAGTCGACAGGGGAGATTTCAAGAGACCCAGTACTTC. It yields the protein CASSRQGRFQETQYF. Together with reference TRBV7-2 and TRBJ2-5, the CDR3 gives the full variable domain: GAGVSQSPSNKVTEKGKDVELRCDPISGHTALYWYRQSLGQGLEFLIYFQGNSAPDKSGLPSDRFSAERTGGSVSTLTIQRTQQEDSAVYLCASSRQGRFQETQYFGPGTRLLVL.

The V call is TRBV30, the J call TRBJ2-7, with 8 nucleotides matching TRBD2. The V gene end was trimmed by 0 bases and the J gene end by 2 bases; junction bases not matched to a gene: 6. The CDR3 contains 15 residues. The V gene's germline CDR1 is GTSNPN and CDR2 SVGIG (reference sequence). CDR3 DNA sequence: TGTGCCTGGAGTGTAGGGGCGGGAGGTGCCTACGAGCAGTACTTC. Translated: CAWSVGAGGAYEQYF.

The V and J genes are TRBV20-1 and TRBJ1-3; D unresolved. Deletions cut 6 bases from V and 5 bases from J, with 8 bases between. Per the germline V gene, CDR1 is DFQATT and CDR2 is SNEGSKA (reference sequence). The CDR3 extends over 11 amino acids. The DNA for the CDR3 is TGCAGTGCCAGTGGGCGAAACACCATATATTTT. It specifies CSASGRNTIYF.

The genes are TRBV5-1 and TRBJ1-1; TRBD1 agrees at 7 bases. V dropped 6 bases and J dropped 7; count of bases not matched to a gene: 9. The germline gives CDR1 SGHRS, CDR2 YFSETQ. The CDR3 runs 13 residues. The CDR3 sequence: CASNPQGLGEAFF. In DNA form, the CDR3 reads TGCGCCAGCAACCCACAGGGGCTTGGTGAAGCTTTCTTT.

This chain joins TRBV5-1 and TRBJ2-7; D may be TRBD1 (6 bases). CDR3 length: 18 amino acids. Deletions cut 0 bases from V and 1 base from J, with 20 bases between. Germline-derived CDR1 and CDR2 are SGHRS and YFSETQ. In DNA, the CDR3 is TGCGCCAGCAGCTTGGGTTCGGTCGCCAAGGACAGATCCTACGAGCAGTACTTC. Encoded protein: CASSLGSVAKDRSYEQYF.

The chain has TRBV18 and TRBJ2-1, with 7 positions matching TRBD1. The CDR3 totals 13 residues. The germline V gene encodes CDR1 KGHSH and CDR2 LQKENI. J lost 2 bases, V lost 6 bases, and 1 base had no gene match. The CDR3 spells CASSGTAYNEQFF. The CDR3 bases are TGTGCCAGCTCTGGGACAGCCTACAATGAGCAGTTCTTC.

The count of this clone is one. This sequence joins TRBV28 and TRBJ2-7; 7 nucleotides align to TRBD1. CDR1 and CDR2 (germline): MDHEN, SYDVKM. V lost 4 bases, J lost 3 bases, and 9 bases stayed unmatched. This CDR3 contains 15 residues. The CDR3 nucleotides are TGTGCCAGCAGTTCGATGACAGGGATCCACTACGAGCAGTACTTC. It specifies CASSSMTGIHYEQYF.